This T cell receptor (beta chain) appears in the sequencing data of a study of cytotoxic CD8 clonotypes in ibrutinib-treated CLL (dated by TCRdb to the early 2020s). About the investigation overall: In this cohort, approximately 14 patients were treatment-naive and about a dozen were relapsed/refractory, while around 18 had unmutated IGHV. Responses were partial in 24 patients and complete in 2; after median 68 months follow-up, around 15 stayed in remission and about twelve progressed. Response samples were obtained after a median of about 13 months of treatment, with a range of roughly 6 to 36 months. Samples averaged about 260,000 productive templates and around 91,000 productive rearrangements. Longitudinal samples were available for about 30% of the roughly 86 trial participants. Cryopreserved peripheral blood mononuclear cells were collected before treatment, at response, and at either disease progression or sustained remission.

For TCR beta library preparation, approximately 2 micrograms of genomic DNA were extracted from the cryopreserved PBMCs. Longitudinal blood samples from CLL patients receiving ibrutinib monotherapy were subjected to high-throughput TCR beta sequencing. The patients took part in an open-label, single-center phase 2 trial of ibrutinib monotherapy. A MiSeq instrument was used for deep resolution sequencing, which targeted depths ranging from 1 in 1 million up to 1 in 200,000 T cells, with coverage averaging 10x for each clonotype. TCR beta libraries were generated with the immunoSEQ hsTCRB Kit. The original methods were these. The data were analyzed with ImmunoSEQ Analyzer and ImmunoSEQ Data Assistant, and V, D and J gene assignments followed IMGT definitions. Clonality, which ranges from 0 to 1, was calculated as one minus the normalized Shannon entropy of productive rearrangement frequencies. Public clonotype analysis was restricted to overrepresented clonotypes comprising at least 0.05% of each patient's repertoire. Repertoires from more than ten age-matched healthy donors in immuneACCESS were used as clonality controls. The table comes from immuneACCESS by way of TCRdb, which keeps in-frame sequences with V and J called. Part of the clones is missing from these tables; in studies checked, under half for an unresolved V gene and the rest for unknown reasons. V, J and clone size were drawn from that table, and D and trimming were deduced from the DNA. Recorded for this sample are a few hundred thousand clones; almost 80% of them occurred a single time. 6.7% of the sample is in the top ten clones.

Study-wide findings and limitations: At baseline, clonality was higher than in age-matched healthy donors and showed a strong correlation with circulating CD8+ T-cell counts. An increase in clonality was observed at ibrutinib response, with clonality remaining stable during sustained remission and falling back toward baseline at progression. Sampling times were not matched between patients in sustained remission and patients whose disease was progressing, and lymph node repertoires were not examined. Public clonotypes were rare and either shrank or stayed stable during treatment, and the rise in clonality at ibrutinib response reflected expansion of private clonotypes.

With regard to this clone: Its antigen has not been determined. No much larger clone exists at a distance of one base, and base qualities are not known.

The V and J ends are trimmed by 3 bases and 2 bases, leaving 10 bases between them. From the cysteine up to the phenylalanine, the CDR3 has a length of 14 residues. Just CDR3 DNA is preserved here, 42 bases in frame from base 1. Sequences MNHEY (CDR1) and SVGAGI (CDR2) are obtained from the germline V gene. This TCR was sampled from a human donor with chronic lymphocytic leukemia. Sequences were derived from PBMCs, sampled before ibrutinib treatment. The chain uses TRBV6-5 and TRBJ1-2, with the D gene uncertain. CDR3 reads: CASSYFLGNYGYTF. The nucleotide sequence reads TGTGCCAGCAGTTATTTCTTGGGAAACTATGGCTACACCTTC.